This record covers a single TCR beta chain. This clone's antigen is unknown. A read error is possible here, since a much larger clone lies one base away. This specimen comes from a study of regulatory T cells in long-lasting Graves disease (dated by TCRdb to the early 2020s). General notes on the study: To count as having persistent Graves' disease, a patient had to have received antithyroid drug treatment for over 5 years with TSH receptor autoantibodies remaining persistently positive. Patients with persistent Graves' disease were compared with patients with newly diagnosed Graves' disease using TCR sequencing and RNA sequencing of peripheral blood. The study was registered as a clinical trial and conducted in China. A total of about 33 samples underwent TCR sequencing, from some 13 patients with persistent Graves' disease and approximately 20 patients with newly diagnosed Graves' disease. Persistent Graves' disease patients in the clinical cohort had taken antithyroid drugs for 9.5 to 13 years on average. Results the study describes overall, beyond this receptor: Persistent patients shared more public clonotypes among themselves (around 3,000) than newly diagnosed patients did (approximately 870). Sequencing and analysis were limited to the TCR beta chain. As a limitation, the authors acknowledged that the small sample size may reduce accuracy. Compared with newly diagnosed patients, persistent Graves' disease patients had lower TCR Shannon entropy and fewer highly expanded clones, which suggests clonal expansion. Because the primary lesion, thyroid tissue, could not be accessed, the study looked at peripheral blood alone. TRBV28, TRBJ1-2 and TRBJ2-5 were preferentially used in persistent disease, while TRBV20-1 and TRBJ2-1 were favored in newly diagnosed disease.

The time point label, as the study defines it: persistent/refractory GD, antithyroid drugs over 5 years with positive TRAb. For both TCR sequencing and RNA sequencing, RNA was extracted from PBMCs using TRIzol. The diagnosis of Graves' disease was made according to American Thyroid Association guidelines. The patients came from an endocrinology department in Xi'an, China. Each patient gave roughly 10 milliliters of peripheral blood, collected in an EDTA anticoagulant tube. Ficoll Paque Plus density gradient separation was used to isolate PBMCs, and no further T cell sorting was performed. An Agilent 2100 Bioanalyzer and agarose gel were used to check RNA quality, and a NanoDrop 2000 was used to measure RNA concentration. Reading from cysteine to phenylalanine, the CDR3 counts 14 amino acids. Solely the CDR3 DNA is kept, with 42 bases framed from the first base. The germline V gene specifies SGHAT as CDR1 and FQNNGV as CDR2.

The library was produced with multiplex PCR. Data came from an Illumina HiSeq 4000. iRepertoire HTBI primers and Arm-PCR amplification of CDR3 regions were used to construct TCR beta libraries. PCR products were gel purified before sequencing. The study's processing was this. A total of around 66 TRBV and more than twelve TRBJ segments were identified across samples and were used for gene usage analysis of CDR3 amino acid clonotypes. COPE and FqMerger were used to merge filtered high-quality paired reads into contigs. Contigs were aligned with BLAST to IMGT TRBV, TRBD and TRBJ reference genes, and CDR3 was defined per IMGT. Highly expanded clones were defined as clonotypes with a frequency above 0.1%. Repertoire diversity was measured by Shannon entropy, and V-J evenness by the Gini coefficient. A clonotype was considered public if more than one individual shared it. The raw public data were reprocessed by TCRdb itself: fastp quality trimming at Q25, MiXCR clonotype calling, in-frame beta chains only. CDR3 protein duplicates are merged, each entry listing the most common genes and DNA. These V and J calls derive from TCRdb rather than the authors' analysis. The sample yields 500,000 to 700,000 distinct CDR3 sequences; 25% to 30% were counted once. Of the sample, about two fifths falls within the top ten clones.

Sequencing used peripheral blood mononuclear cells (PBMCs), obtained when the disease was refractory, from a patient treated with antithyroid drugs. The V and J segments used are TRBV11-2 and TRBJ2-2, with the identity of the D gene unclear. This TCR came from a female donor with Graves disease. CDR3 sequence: CASGLLPNTGELFF. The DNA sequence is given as TGTGCCAGCGGCTTACTCCCTAACACCGGGGAGCTGTTTTTT.